Each of the 8 T cell receptor beta chains below was sequenced from the same sample in a study of T-cell reconstitution after alpha-beta-depleted transplantation in children. Construction of the TCRbeta library involved unique molecular identifiers. TCRdb analysed the PCR reads with MiXCR anew, one entry per CDR3 protein. The table includes a few hundred thousand distinct CDR3 sequences, roughly 13% detected once. Sample: PBMCs, taken from the stem cell graft. The source of these receptors is a human donor who donated a stem cell graft to a child with Fanconi anemia.

This clonotype was counted a few times. The chain is built from TRBV6-2 or TRBV6-3 and TRBJ2-1, with 12 bases lining up with TRBD1. CDR3 length: 17 amino acids. V gave up 2 bases and J gave up 5 bases; unmatched junction bases: 7. Germline CDR1 is MNHEY and CDR2 is SVGEGT. CDR3 sequence (DNA): TGTGCCAGCAGTTACCGGGACAGGGGGCTAAGAAACAATGAGCAGTTCTTC. As protein: CASSYRDRGLRNNEQFF.

This clonotype turned up a few times. The chain links TRBV9 to TRBJ2-3, with D possibly called TRBD1 or TRBD2 (5 bases each). V lost 0 bases and J 4 bases, leaving 9 bases between the germline ends. Germline values: CDR1 SGDLS, CDR2 YYNGEE. CDR3 length: 14 amino acids. CDR3 in amino acids: CASSVGDAADTQYF. CDR3 DNA: TGTGCCAGCAGCGTAGGGGACGCAGCAGATACGCAGTATTTT.

The chain uses TRBV24-1 and TRBJ2-2, with D maybe TRBD1 (6 bases). The CDR3 length is 17 residues. Trimming stripped 4 bases from V and 5 bases from J, with 19 bases between. Germline assignment: CDR1 KGHDR and CDR2 SFDVKD. CDR3 DNA: TGTGCCACCAGTGACCAAACAGGGTCTACCGCGACCGGGGAGCTGTTTTTT. This sequence encodes CATSDQTGSTATGELFF.

This clonotype was counted a few times. This may be a read error: a much more frequent sequence differs by one nucleotide. The chain carries TRBV6-5 and TRBJ1-1; the D is unclear. This CDR3 contains 13 residues. Per germline, CDR1 MNHEY and CDR2 SVGAGI. V was clipped by 4 bases and J by 0 bases, with 6 bases between them. CDR3: CASSSEVNTEAFF. DNA of the CDR3: TGTGCCAGCAGTTCGGAAGTGAACACTGAAGCTTTCTTT.

The chain recombines TRBV4-2 with TRBJ2-1; 8 bases map to TRBD2. CDR3 size: 16 residues. V shed 1 base and J 5 bases; nucleotides not matched to a gene: 7. CDR1 LGHNA and CDR2 YNFKEQ come from the germline V gene. In nucleotides, the CDR3 is TGTGCCAGCAGCCAAGTTCGGGGGGGAGATGACAATGAGCAGTTCTTC. Translation: CASSQVRGGDDNEQFF.

J is TRBJ2-7 and V is TRBV7-2; D is ambiguous. Germline-derived CDR1 and CDR2 are SGHTA and FQGNSA. The V end was cut by 3 bases, the J end by 4 bases, with 16 bases between. The CDR3 is 15 amino acids. This CDR3 reads CASSLARSAPYEQYF. The CDR3 DNA sequence: TGTGCCAGCAGCTTGGCCCGTTCGGCCCCTTACGAGCAGTACTTC. The full variable domain, its missing parts supplied by reference TRBV7-2 and TRBJ2-7, is GAGVSQSPSNKVTEKGKDVELRCDPISGHTALYWYRQSLGQGLEFLIYFQGNSAPDKSGLPSDRFSAERTGGSVSTLTIQRTQQEDSAVYLCASSLARSAPYEQYFGPGTRLTVT.

The V gene is TRBV28, the J gene TRBJ1-5; D is possibly TRBD1 (6 bases). Trimming took off 5 bases at V and 4 bases at J, with 15 bases between the two ends. CDR3 length: 15 amino acids. Germline CDR1 reads MDHEN; CDR2 reads SYDVKM. The CDR3 DNA sequence: TGTGCCAGCAGTCCCCTCGACAGGCCTAATCAGCCCCAGCATTTT. As protein: CASSPLDRPNQPQHF.

J is TRBJ2-1 and V is TRBV7-2, with D tentatively TRBD2 (5 bases). Trimming took off 5 bases at V and 5 bases at J, with 13 bases between the two ends. The germline gives CDR1 SGHTA, CDR2 FQGNSA. The CDR3 sequence is 14 residues long. CDR3 bases: TGTGCCAGCAGCCCCCACCGGGATAACAATGAGCAGTTCTTC. It translates to CASSPHRDNNEQFF.